What follows are 18 T cell receptor beta chains derived from one specimen sequenced in a study of metastatic and nonmetastatic thyroid tumors. There were no patients who had received any treatment before thyroid surgery. TCRdb reprocessed the PCR reads via MiXCR. The table lists under 30,000 clones, about 3.9% of them singletons. The sample was blood. The receptors here all came from a female donor with papillary thyroid cancer or a benign thyroid nodule (not recorded which). Some clones in this sample may be carry-over from other donors' samples.

V is TRBV28 and J is TRBJ2-7; no definite D call. There are 15 residues in the CDR3. V lost 3 bases and J lost 4, with 16 bases in between. Germline CDR1 reads MDHEN; CDR2 reads SYDVKM. As DNA, the CDR3 is TGTGCCAGCAGTTTTTTTGGTCCCAAAGGATACGAGCAGTACTTC. It encodes CASSFFGPKGYEQYF. Combining the CDR3 with reference TRBV28 and TRBJ2-7 gives the whole variable domain DVKVTQSSRYLVKRTGEKVFLECVQDMDHENMFWYRQDPGLGLRLIYFSYDVKMKEKGDIPEGYSVSREKKERFSLILESASTNQTSMYLCASSFFGPKGYEQYFGPGTRLTVT.

This clone was recorded at least ten times. The rearrangement uses TRBV9 and TRBJ2-7; tentatively, D is TRBD1 (5 bases). Deletions cut 4 bases from V and 2 bases from J, with 13 bases between. Germline V CDR1 and CDR2: SGDLS, YYNGEE. There are 14 residues in the CDR3. CDR3 region: CASSQGAVTYEQYF. The DNA for the CDR3 is TGTGCCAGCAGCCAAGGGGCAGTCACCTACGAGCAGTACTTC.

There are many counts of this clone. The chain uses TRBV18 and TRBJ2-5, with 8 bases fitting TRBD2. Germline CDR1 is KGHSH and CDR2 is LQKENI. Trimming cost V 3 bases and J 5 bases; bases outside gene matches: 8. There are 15 residues in the CDR3. Written as DNA, the CDR3 is TGTGCCAGCTCACCCGACGGGGGGGCCAGGGAGACCCAGTACTTC. It specifies CASSPDGGARETQYF.

This clone has a count of ten or more. The chain has TRBV19 and TRBJ2-7; tentatively, D is TRBD1 (6 bases). The CDR3 is 13 residues long. From germline, CDR1 is LNHDA and CDR2 SQIVND (reference sequence). V lost 3 bases and J 2 bases, leaving 8 bases between the germline ends. CDR3 protein: CASSIRGPYEQYF. The CDR3 DNA is TGTGCCAGTAGTATCAGGGGTCCCTACGAGCAGTACTTC.

This clone was recorded at least ten times. The rearrangement links TRBV20-1 to TRBJ2-3; D possibly corresponds to TRBD1 (6 bases). Trimming shortened V by 6 bases and J by 3 bases, and 16 bases separated the two germline ends. CDR1 and CDR2 (germline): DFQATT, SNEGSKA (reference sequence). The CDR3 contains 14 residues. The chain's CDR3 is CSAIQGLGTDTQYF. CDR3 nucleotide sequence: TGCAGTGCCATACAGGGTCTCGGTACAGATACGCAGTATTTT.

This clone was seen at least ten times. This sequence joins TRBV19 and TRBJ2-7; maybe TRBD2 (5 bases). This CDR3 is built from 14 residues. The germline gives CDR1 LNHDA, CDR2 SQIVND (reference sequence). V lost 3 bases and J 5 bases, leaving 14 bases between the germline ends. The CDR3 region is CASSIGDFFDEQYF. CDR3 coding DNA: TGTGCCAGTAGTATCGGGGATTTCTTTGACGAGCAGTACTTC. Full variable domain (outside the CDR3, taken from reference TRBV19 and TRBJ2-7): DGGITQSPKYLFRKEGQNVTLSCEQNLNHDAMYWYRQDPGQGLRLIYYSQIVNDFQKGDIAEGYSVSREKKESFPLTVTSAQKNPTAFYLCASSIGDFFDEQYFGPGTRLTVT.

In its sample, this clone was seen a few times. V is TRBV15 and J is TRBJ1-4; D is ambiguous. The CDR3 contains 13 residues. Germline V gives CDR1 LNHNV, CDR2 YYDKDF (reference sequence). V was cut by 2 bases and J by 8 bases, with 9 bases left in between. CDR3 bases: TGTGCCACCAGCAGAAAGGGTCGGGAAAAACTGTTTTTT. It yields the protein CATSRKGREKLFF.

This clone was picked up many times. The rearrangement joins TRBV7-3 to TRBJ2-3; 7 bases fit TRBD2. There are 15 residues in the CDR3. V shed 3 bases, J shed 4 bases, and the junction held 7 bases outside the gene matches. CDR1 is SGHTA, CDR2 FQGTGA, per germline. This chain's CDR3 is CASSLNGLGADTQYF. As DNA, the CDR3 is TGTGCCAGCAGCTTGAATGGACTAGGCGCAGATACGCAGTATTTT.

This clone was counted ten times or more. The rearrangement links TRBV5-1 to TRBJ2-7, with D perhaps matching TRBD1 (6 bases). There are 15 residues in the CDR3. With 0 bases removed from V and 4 bases from J, the gap between germline ends came to 14 bases. Germline V lookup: CDR1 SGHRS, CDR2 YFSETQ. The CDR3 DNA is TGCGCCAGCAGCTTGGACGTAGGACAGACATACGAGCAGTACTTC. Amino acids: CASSLDVGQTYEQYF.

There are many counts of this clone. V is TRBV5-8 and J is TRBJ1-1; D uncertain. This CDR3 region has 14 residues. Germline V lookup: CDR1 SGHTS, CDR2 YDEGEE. V lost 3 bases to trimming and J lost 2 bases, with 11 bases between them. The CDR3 DNA is TGTGCCAGCAGCTACCAGACACAAAACACTGAAGCTTTCTTT. Amino acids: CASSYQTQNTEAFF.

This clone was seen many times. The CDR3 spells CASSIGMGNTEAFF. In DNA form, the CDR3 reads TGTGCCAGCAGCATTGGCATGGGGAACACTGAAGCTTTCTTT. This chain links TRBV5-6 with TRBJ1-1; no clear D gene. CDR3 length: 14 amino acids. V lost 4 bases to trimming and J lost 1 base, with 11 bases between them. Germline lookup yields CDR1 SGHDT and CDR2 YYEEEE.

This clone was counted at least ten times. V gene TRBV7-2 combines with J gene TRBJ2-7; D ambiguous. The CDR3 totals 15 residues. CDR1 SGHTA and CDR2 FQGNSA come from the germline V gene. Trimming removed 1 base from V and 2 bases from J, with 12 bases in between. CDR3 in DNA: TGTGCCAGCAGCTTAGAACTTAGCCAACCCTACGAGCAGTACTTC. The encoded protein is CASSLELSQPYEQYF.

This clone was seen repeatedly, ten times or more. The rearrangement links TRBV20-1 to TRBJ2-7; a weak D match, TRBD2 (6 bases). CDR1 is DFQATT, CDR2 SNEGSKA, per germline (reference sequence). V was trimmed by 2 bases and J by 0 bases, leaving 14 bases between them. The CDR3 has 15 amino acids. The CDR3: CSARLAEGFSYEQYF. DNA for the CDR3: TGCAGTGCTAGATTGGCGGAGGGGTTCTCCTACGAGCAGTACTTC.

This clone has at least ten counts. The rearrangement joins TRBV5-4 to TRBJ2-5, with D perhaps matching TRBD1 (7 bases). Between the trimmed V and J ends, which lost 2 bases and 3 bases, there was a span of 11 bases. CDR1 is SGHNT and CDR2 is YYREEE in the germline V gene (reference sequence). CDR3 length: 14 amino acids. The CDR3 loop is CASSFAGTEETQYF. CDR3 DNA: TGTGCCAGCAGCTTCGCGGGGACAGAAGAGACCCAGTACTTC.

This clone was found many times. The chain uses TRBV7-9 and TRBJ2-1; 14 bases are a match to TRBD2. The CDR3 is 17 residues long. V lost 5 bases and J lost 9; bases outside the gene matches: 12. CDR1 and CDR2 from the germline V gene are SEHNR and FQNEAQ (reference sequence). CDR3 region: CASSISGLAGDSGEQFF. DNA for the CDR3: TGTGCCAGCAGCATATCGGGACTAGCGGGAGATAGTGGTGAGCAGTTCTTC.

Sample share makes this clone medium-sized. The chain combines TRBV28 with TRBJ2-1, with 7 bases that match TRBD1. This CDR3 spans 16 amino acids. The germline V gene encodes CDR1 MDHEN and CDR2 SYDVKM. V trimming: 2 bases; J trimming: 6 bases; junction bases outside the gene matches: 10. This CDR3 reads CASSLPTGRGGNEQFF. CDR3 DNA: TGTGCCAGCAGTTTACCGACAGGGCGAGGTGGCAATGAGCAGTTCTTC.

At least ten counts were recorded for this clone. The chain has TRBV7-8 and TRBJ1-2; D gene unclear. Per germline, CDR1 SGHVS and CDR2 FQNEAQ. V lost 5 bases and J 6 bases, leaving 16 bases between the germline ends. The CDR3 is 14 residues long. CDR3 sequence reads: CASSIAAGYDGYTF. The CDR3 DNA reads as TGTGCCAGCAGCATCGCCGCAGGCTACGATGGCTACACCTTC. The variable domain in full, with the rest retrieved from reference TRBV7-8 and TRBJ1-2, is GAGVSQSPRYKVAKRGQDVALRCDPISGHVSLFWYQQALGQGPEFLTYFQNEAQLDKSGLPSDRFFAERPEGSVSTLKIQRTQQEDSAVYLCASSIAAGYDGYTFGSGTRLTVV.

This clone was recorded a few times. V and J are TRBV6-1 and TRBJ2-3; D is uncertain. The V and J ends lost 9 bases and 2 bases respectively, with 15 bases between them. The CDR3 spans 14 residues. The V gene's germline CDR1 is MNHNS and CDR2 SASEGT. The CDR3 DNA sequence: TGTGCCAGTAAGGCCATCGGCAACACAGATACGCAGTATTTT. Translated: CASKAIGNTDTQYF.